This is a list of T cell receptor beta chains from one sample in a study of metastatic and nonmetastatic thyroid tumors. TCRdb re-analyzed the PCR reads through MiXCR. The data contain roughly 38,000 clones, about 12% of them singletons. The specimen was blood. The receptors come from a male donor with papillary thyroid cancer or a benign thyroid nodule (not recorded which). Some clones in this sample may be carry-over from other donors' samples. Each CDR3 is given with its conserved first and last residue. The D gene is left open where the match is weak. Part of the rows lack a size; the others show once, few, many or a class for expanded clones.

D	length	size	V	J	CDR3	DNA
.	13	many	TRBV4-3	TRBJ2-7	CASSQDPTYEQYF	TGCGCCAGCAGCCAAGATCCTACCTACGAGCAGTACTTC
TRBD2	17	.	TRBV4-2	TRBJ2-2	CASSGRLAGGNTGELFF	TGTGCCAGCAGCGGCCGACTAGCGGGAGGGAACACCGGGGAGCTGTTTTTT
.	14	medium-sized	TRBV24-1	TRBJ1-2	CATSEDGGPYGYTF	TGTGCCACCAGTGAGGACGGGGGTCCTTATGGCTACACCTTC
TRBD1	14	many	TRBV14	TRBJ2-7	CASSQPDRDYEQYF	TGTGCCAGCAGCCAGCCGGACAGGGACTACGAGCAGTACTTC
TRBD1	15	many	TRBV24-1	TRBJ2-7	CATSDRTGRGYEQYF	TGTGCCACCAGTGACCGGACAGGGAGAGGCTACGAGCAGTACTTC
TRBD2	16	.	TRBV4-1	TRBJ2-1	CASSQFETSADNEQFF	TGCGCCAGCAGCCAATTTGAGACTAGCGCCGACAATGAGCAGTTCTTC
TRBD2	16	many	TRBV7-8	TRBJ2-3	CASSVSGGGGTDTQYF	TGTGCCAGCAGCGTCAGTGGGGGGGGTGGCACAGATACGCAGTATTTT
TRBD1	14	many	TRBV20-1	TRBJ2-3	CSASGDRVLDTQYF	TGCAGTGCTAGTGGGGACAGGGTCCTGGATACGCAGTATTTT
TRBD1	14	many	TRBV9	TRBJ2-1	CASSTGGAYNEQFF	TGTGCCAGCAGTACAGGGGGCGCCTACAATGAGCAGTTCTTC
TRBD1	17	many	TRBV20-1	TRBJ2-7	CSARHPDRASLSYEQYF	TGCAGTGCCCGCCATCCGGACAGGGCCTCACTCTCCTACGAGCAGTACTTC
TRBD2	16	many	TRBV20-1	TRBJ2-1	CSARPETSVAYNEQFF	TGCAGTGCTAGGCCTGAGACTAGCGTCGCCTACAATGAGCAGTTCTTC
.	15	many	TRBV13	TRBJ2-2	CASSTRQEMTGELFF	TGTGCCAGCAGCACTCGGCAGGAGATGACCGGGGAGCTGTTTTTT
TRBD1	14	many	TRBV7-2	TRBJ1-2	CASSSYQGEDGYTF	TGTGCCAGCAGCTCCTATCAGGGGGAGGATGGCTACACCTTC
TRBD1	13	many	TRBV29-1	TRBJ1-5	CSAAGQGGKPQHF	TGCAGCGCCGCCGGACAGGGTGGTAAGCCCCAGCATTTT
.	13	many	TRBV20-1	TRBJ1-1	CSARPGVGTEAFF	TGCAGTGCTAGGCCAGGGGTCGGGACTGAAGCTTTCTTT
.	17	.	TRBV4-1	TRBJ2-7	CASSQAPGAGGTYEQYF	TGCGCCAGCAGCCAAGCCCCCGGGGCAGGGGGGACCTACGAGCAGTACTTC
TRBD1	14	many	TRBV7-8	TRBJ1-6	CASSPGQLNSPLHF	TGTGCCAGCAGCCCGGGACAGCTAAATTCACCCCTCCACTTT
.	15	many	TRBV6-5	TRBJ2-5	CASSYSGRVGETQYF	TGTGCCAGCAGTTACTCCGGCAGGGTGGGGGAGACCCAGTACTTC
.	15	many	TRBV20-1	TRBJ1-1	CSARDQGREVGKAFF	TGCAGTGCTAGAGATCAGGGGAGGGAAGTCGGGAAAGCTTTCTTT
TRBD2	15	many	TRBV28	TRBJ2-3	CASSEREIFLDTQYF	TGTGCCAGCAGCGAGCGGGAGATTTTCTTGGATACGCAGTATTTT
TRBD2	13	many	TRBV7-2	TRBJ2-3	CASSFSGGDTQYF	TGTGCCAGCAGCTTCTCGGGGGGGGATACGCAGTATTTT
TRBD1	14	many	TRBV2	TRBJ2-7	CASRGTGGSYEQYF	TGTGCCAGCAGGGGGACAGGGGGCTCCTACGAGCAGTACTTC
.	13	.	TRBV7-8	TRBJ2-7	CASSLAQVDEQYF	TGTGCCAGCAGCTTAGCCCAGGTCGACGAGCAGTACTTC
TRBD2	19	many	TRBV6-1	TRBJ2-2	CASSESHRLATTNTGELFF	TGTGCCAGCAGTGAGTCCCACCGACTAGCAACCACGAACACCGGGGAGCTGTTTTTT
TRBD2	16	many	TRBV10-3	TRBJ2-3	CAISESASGSTDTQYF	TGTGCCATCAGTGAGTCGGCTAGCGGCAGCACAGATACGCAGTATTTT
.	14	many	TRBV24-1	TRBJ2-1	CATRPGPYYNEQFF	TGTGCCACCAGGCCGGGACCCTACTACAATGAGCAGTTCTTC
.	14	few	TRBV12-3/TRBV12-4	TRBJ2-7	CASSLAGGIYEQHF	TGTGCCAGCAGTTTGGCCGGAGGGATATACGAGCAGCACTTC
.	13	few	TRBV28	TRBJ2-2	CALVPGDTGDLFF	TGTGCCTTAGTCCCGGGAGACACCGGGGATCTGTTTTTT
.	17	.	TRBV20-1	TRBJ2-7	CSATSPSRGQLYYEQYF	TGCAGTGCTACAAGTCCAAGCCGGGGACAATTATACTACGAGCAGTACTTC
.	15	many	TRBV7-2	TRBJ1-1	CASSPRRILNTEAFF	TGTGCCAGCAGCCCCCGTCGGATCTTGAACACTGAAGCTTTCTTT
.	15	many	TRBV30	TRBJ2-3	CAWSIGRISTDTQYF	TGTGCCTGGAGTATTGGCCGGATTAGCACAGATACGCAGTATTTT
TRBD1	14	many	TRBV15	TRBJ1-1	CATGQGGIDTEAFF	TGTGCCACCGGACAGGGGGGGATTGACACTGAAGCTTTCTTT
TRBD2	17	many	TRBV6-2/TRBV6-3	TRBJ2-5	CASSPLSGRTFRETQYF	TGTGCCAGCAGTCCTCTTAGCGGGAGGACTTTCAGGGAGACCCAGTACTTC
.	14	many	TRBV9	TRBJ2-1	CASSVDGGYNEQFF	TGTGCCAGCAGCGTAGATGGGGGCTACAATGAGCAGTTCTTC
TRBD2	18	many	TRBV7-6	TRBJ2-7	CASSRQSGLALRGYEQYF	TGTGCCAGCAGCCGCCAGTCGGGACTAGCACTACGGGGTTACGAGCAGTACTTC
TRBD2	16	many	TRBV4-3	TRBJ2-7	CASSQGTSGTSYEQYF	TGCGCCAGCAGCCAAGGGACTAGCGGGACATCCTACGAGCAGTACTTC
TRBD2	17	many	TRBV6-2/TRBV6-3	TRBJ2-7	CASSRLQVSGEVYEQYF	TGTGCCAGCAGCCGCTTGCAGGTCAGCGGGGAGGTCTACGAGCAGTACTTC
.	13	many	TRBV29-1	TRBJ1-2	CSVETRDNYGYTF	TGCAGCGTTGAGACCCGGGACAACTATGGCTACACCTTC
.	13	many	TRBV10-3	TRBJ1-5	CAISETVGWPQHF	TGTGCCATCAGCGAGACAGTCGGCTGGCCCCAGCATTTT
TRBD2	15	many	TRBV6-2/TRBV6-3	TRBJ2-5	CASSRLAGEVETQYF	TGTGCCAGCAGTCGACTAGCGGGAGAGGTAGAGACCCAGTACTTC
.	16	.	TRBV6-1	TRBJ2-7	CASSDKDIAPTYEQYF	TGTGCCAGCAGTGATAAAGACATCGCGCCTACCTACGAGCAGTACTTC
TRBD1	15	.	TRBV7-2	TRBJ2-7	CAISQRRDRSYDQYF	TGTGCCATCAGTCAGCGCCGGGACAGGTCCTACGATCAGTACTTC
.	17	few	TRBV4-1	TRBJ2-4	CASSQVYGGSAKNIQYF	TGCGCCAGCAGCCAAGTCTACGGGGGATCGGCCAAAAACATTCAGTACTTC
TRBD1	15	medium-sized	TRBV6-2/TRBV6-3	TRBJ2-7	CASTALGQGVFEQYF	TGTGCCAGCACCGCTTTGGGACAGGGGGTATTCGAGCAGTACTTC
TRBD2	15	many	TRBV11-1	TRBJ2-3	CASSLAKTSSDTQYF	TGTGCCAGCAGCTTAGCGAAGACTAGCTCAGATACGCAGTATTTT
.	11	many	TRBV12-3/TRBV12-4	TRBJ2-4	CASREGTIQYF	TGTGCCAGCAGAGAGGGAACCATTCAGTACTTC
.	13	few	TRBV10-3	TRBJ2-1	CAISTSSYNEQFF	TGTGCCATCAGTACCAGCTCCTACAATGAGCAGTTCTTC
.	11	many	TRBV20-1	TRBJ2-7	CSASGSYEQYF	TGCAGTGCTAGCGGCTCCTACGAGCAGTACTTC
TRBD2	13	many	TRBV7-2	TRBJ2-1	CASSPGTSNEQFF	TGTGCCAGCAGCCCTGGGACTAGCAATGAGCAGTTCTTC
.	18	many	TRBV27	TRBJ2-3	CASSLYPPSRAGTDTQYF	TGTGCCAGCAGTTTATATCCCCCCAGCAGGGCTGGCACAGATACGCAGTATTTT
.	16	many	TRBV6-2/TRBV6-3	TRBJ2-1	CACSYKDSSSYNEQFF	TGTGCCTGCAGTTACAAAGATTCTAGCTCCTACAATGAGCAGTTCTTC
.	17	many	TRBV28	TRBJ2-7	CASSSFGRGSTSYEQYF	TGTGCCAGCAGTTCCTTTGGGAGGGGGTCGACATCCTACGAGCAGTACTTC
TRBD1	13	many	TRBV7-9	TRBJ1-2	CASSPGGGSGYTF	TGTGCCAGCAGCCCAGGGGGGGGAAGTGGCTACACCTTC
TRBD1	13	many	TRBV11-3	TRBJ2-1	CASRGTGENEQFF	TGTGCCAGCAGAGGGACAGGGGAGAATGAGCAGTTCTTC
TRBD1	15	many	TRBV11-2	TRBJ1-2	CASSFLRTGTDGYTF	TGTGCCAGCAGCTTCCTCCGGACAGGGACGGATGGCTACACCTTC
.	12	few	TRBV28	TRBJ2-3	CASSEQGLTQYF	TGTGCCAGCAGCGAGCAGGGTTTGACGCAGTATTTT
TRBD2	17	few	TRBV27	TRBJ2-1	CASIQKWRGGSYNEQFF	TGTGCCAGCATCCAAAAGTGGCGCGGGGGCTCCTACAATGAGCAGTTCTTC